The clone carrying this T cell receptor beta chain was observed at least ten times. The antigen is undetermined. As an off-target read in a library built for alpha chains, this beta chain has a frequency of little significance. The presence of a unique molecular identifier marked each TCR cDNA molecule. In TCRdb, the 5' RACE reads were re-called with MiXCR into one record per CDR3 protein. The sample lists 15,000 or so distinct CDR3 sequences, approximately 4.5% occurring once. Germline V gives CDR1 MNHNS, CDR2 SASEGT. The CDR3 contains 13 residues. Trimming removed 6 bases at V and 7 bases at J, with 13 bases between. The time point was: sample taken at primary tumor resection. This record comes from a study of spatial heterogeneity in lung cancer. Study-wide background: TCR transcript counts in tumor regions correlated strongly with a T cell module score from matched bulk RNA-seq. The study's findings and limits: Tumor mutation counts were tracked by expanded intratumoral alpha and beta TCR counts.

The clonotype comes from a female donor with early-stage non-small cell lung cancer. The rearrangement uses TRBV6-1 and TRBJ2-1; TRBD2 is a possible D gene (5 bases). This material consisted of lung tumor tissue, taken at surgery. CDR3 sequence reads: CASSRKPGNEQFF. Written as DNA, the CDR3 is TGTGCCAGCAGCCGCAAACCGGGGAATGAGCAGTTCTTC.